The TCR beta chain described here comes from a study of blood T cell repertoires in COVID-19. Profiling relied on immunoSEQ multiplex PCR, and the TCRdb table lists in-frame clones only, not all of them. The sample contains about 280,000 clones, around 90% of which appear only once. This clone was detected once. CDR1 is SGHKS, CDR2 YYEKEE, per germline (reference sequence). This CDR3 is 18 amino acids long. V shed 4 bases and J 2 bases; nucleotides not matched to a gene: 14. The V call is TRBV5-5, the J call TRBJ1-5; 8 bases fit TRBD1. This TCR derives from a young man with active or convalescent COVID-19. The sample was peripheral blood. The DNA of the CDR3 is TGTGCCAGCAGCCCCCGTGGTCAGGGGGCGATGGGCAATCAGCCCCAGCATTTT. Translation: CASSPRGQGAMGNQPQHF.